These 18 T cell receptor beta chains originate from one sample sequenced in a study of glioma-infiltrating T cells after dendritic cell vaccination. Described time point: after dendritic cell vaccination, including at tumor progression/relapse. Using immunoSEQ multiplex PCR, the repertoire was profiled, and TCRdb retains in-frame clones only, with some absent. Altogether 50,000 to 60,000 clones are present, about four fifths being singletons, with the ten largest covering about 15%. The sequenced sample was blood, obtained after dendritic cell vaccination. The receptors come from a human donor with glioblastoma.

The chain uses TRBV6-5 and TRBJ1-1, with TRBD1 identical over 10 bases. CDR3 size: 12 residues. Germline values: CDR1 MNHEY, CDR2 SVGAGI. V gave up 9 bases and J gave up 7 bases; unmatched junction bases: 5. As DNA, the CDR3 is TGTGCCAGTCGACAGGGGGCCTTTGAAGCTTTCTTT. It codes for CASRQGAFEAFF.

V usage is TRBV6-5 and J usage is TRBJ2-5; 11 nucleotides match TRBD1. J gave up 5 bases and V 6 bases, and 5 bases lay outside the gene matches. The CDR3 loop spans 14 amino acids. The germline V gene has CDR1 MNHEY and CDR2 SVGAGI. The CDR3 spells CASSPDRGQETQYF. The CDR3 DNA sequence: TGTGCCAGCAGCCCGGACAGGGGGCAGGAGACCCAGTACTTC.

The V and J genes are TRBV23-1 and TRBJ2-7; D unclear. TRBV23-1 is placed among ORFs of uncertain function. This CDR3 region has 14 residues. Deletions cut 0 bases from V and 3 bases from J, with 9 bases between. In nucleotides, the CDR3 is TGCGCCAGCAGTCAATCACTTAGAGGCTACGAGCAGTACTTC. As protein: CASSQSLRGYEQYF.

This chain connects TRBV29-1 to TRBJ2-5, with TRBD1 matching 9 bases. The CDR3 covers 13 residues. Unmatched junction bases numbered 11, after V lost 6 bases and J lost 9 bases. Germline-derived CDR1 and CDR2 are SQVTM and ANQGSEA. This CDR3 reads CSVARDRVDAQYF. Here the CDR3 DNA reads TGCAGCGTCGCTAGGGACAGGGTGGACGCCCAGTACTTC.

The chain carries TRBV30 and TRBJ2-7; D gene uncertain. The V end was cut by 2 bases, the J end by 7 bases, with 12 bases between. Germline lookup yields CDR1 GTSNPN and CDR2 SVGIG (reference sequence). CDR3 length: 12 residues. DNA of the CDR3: TGTGCCTGGAGTCAAAACGCCAGGGAGCAGTACTTC. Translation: CAWSQNAREQYF.

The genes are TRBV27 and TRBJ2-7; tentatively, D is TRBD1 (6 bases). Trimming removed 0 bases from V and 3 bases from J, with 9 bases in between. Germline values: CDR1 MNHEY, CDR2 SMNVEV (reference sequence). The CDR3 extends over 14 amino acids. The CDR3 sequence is CASSLSRTDYEQYF. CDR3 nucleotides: TGTGCCAGCAGTTTATCGAGGACAGACTACGAGCAGTACTTC.

The CDR3 is CASSLERGHYYGYTF. The CDR3 DNA reads TGTGCCAGCAGCTTAGAAAGGGGGCATTACTATGGCTACACCTTC. The chain employs TRBV7-2 and TRBJ1-2, with TRBD1 matching 7 bases. This CDR3 is built from 15 residues. Germline trimming cut 1 base from V and 3 bases from J; bases unmatched to any gene: 5. Germline V lookup: CDR1 SGHTA, CDR2 FQGNSA.

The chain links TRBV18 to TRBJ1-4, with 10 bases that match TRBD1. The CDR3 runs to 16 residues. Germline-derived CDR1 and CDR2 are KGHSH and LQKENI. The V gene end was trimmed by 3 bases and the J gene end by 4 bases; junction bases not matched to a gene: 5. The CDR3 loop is CASSPFGTGDNEKLFF. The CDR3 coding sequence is TGTGCCAGCTCACCGTTCGGGACAGGGGATAATGAAAAACTGTTTTTT.

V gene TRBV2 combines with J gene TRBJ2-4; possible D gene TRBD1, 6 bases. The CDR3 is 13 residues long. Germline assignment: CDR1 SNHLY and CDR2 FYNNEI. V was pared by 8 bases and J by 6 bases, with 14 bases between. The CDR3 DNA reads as TGTGCCAGCGCCGCAGGGGTTGGAAACATTCAGTACTTC. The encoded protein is CASAAGVGNIQYF.

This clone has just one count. CDR3 coding DNA: TGTGCCTGGGGGGGCCTCGCTGAAGCTTTCTTT. The encoded protein is CAWGGLAEAFF. The chain links TRBV30 to TRBJ1-1, with D maybe TRBD1 (6 bases). The germline gives CDR1 GTSNPN, CDR2 SVGIG (reference sequence). Trimming took off 5 bases at V and 6 bases at J, with 10 bases between the two ends. The CDR3 contains 11 residues.

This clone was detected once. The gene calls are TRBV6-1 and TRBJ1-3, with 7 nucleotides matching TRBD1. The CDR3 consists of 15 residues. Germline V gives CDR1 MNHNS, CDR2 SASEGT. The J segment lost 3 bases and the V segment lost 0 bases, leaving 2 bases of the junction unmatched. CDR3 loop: CASSEAHRGGNTIYF. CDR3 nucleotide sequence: TGTGCCAGCAGTGAAGCGCACAGGGGTGGAAACACCATATATTTT.

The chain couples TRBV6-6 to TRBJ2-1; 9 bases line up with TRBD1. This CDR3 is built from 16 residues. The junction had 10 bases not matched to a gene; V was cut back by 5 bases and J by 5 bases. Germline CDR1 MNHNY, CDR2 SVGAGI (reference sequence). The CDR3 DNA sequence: TGTGCCAGCAGTGCGGGGGCGGACAGGGGCAACAATGAGCAGTTCTTC. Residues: CASSAGADRGNNEQFF.

Here the CDR3 DNA reads TGTGCCAGCAGTGAATACGGGGGAACTTTCTTT. This sequence encodes CASSEYGGTFF. The chain joins TRBV2 to TRBJ1-1; a weak D match, TRBD1 (5 bases). The CDR3 has 11 amino acids. V was clipped by 2 bases and J by 12 bases, with 10 bases between them. Germline V gives CDR1 SNHLY, CDR2 FYNNEI.

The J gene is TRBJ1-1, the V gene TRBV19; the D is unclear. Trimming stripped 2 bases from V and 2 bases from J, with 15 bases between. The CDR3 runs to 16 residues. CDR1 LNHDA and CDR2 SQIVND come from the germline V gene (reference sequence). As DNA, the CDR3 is TGTGCCAGTAGTATAAGGTGGGAGAAAGCAAACACTGAAGCTTTCTTT. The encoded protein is CASSIRWEKANTEAFF.

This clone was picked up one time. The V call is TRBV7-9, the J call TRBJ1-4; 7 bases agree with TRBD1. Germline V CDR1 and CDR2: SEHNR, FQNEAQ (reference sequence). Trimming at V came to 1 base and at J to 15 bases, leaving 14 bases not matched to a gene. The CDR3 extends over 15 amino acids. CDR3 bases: TGTGCCAGCAGCTTAGGACAGGGACCAAGTCCCAGGGTGTTTTTT. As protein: CASSLGQGPSPRVFF.

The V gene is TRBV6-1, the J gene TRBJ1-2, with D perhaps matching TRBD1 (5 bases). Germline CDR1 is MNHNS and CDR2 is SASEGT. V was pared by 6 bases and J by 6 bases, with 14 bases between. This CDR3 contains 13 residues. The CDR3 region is CASRPGHGDGYTF. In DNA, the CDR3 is TGTGCCAGCAGGCCAGGGCATGGGGATGGCTACACCTTC.

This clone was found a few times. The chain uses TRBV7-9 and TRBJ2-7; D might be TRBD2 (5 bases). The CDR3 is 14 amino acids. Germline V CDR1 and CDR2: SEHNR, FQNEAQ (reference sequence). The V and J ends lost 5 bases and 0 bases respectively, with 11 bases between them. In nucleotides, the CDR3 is TGTGCCAGCAGCCGGACTGACGCCTCCTACGAGCAGTACTTC. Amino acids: CASSRTDASYEQYF.

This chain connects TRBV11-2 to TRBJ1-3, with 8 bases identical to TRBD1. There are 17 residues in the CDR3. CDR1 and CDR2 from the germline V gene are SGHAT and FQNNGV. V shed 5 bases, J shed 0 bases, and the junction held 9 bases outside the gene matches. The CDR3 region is CASSINRGKSSGNTIYF. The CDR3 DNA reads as TGTGCCAGCAGCATAAACAGGGGGAAGAGCTCTGGAAACACCATATATTTT. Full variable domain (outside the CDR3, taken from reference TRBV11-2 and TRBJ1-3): EAGVAQSPRYKIIEKRQSVAFWCNPISGHATLYWYQQILGQGPKLLIQFQNNGVVDDSQLPKDRFSAERLKGVDSTLKIQPAKLEDSAVYLCASSINRGKSSGNTIYFGEGSWLTVV.